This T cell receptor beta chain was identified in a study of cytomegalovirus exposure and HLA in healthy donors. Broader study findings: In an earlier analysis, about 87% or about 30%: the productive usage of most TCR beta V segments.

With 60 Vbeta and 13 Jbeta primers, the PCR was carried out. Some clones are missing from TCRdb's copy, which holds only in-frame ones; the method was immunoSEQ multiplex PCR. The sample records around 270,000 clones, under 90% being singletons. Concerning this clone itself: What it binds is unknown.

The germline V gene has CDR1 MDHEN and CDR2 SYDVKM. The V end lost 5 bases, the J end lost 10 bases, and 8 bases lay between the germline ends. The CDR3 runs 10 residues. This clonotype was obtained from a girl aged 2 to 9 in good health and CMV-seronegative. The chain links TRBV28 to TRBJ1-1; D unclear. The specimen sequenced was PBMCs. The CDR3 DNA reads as TGTGCCAGCAGTGGCATCGCAGCTTTCTTT. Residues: CASSGIAAFF.